This TCR beta chain was recovered during a study of tumor-infiltrating lymphocytes in primary liver carcinoma. Study overall: Those enrolled were patients of both sexes, who were aged 30 to 69 years.

V was trimmed by 5 bases and J by 0 bases, leaving 11 bases between them. CDR1 MNHNS and CDR2 SASEGT come from the germline V gene. The CDR3 runs 16 residues. A constant-region primer primed TCR beta cDNA synthesis from 500 ng of total RNA. Three nested multiplex PCR rounds, a slightly modified ARM-PCR method, built the TCR beta libraries. Primers for the first two PCR rounds were TRBV1-TRBV30 forward primers and a C-beta reverse primer (about 9 cycles per round). From the multiplex PCR reads, TCRdb called clonotypes with MiXCR, one entry per CDR3 protein. The table lists around 330,000 distinct CDR3 sequences, roughly 60% of them singletons. This clonotype was seen at least ten times. The antigen remains unidentified. The source of the blood RNA was unsorted whole blood, and germline DNA was extracted as well. Before surgery, approximately 4 milliliters of EDTA blood were taken. Study results and caveats: Between tumor regions, pairs overlapped more than tumor-adjacent and tumor-blood pairs did.

The clonotype originates from a man in his forties or fifties with primary liver carcinoma and hepatitis B virus infection. Material: peripheral blood. The chain has TRBV6-1 and TRBJ2-6; no clear D. In DNA form, the CDR3 reads TGTGCCAGCAGTCCCCGGACCGGCTCTGGGGCCAACGTCCTGACTTTC. Encoded protein: CASSPRTGSGANVLTF.